The 30 T cell receptor beta chains presented below share a single source sample, sequenced in a study of blood T cells in healthy people across ages. Through a sample-barcoded 5' primer and a J-beta primer mix, a second PCR was run for 7 to 11 cycles. TCRdb re-analysed the 5' RACE reads in MiXCR, keeping a single row per CDR3 protein. The sample yields around 500,000 distinct CDR3 sequences, 45% to 55% seen once. The sequencing sample was made of blood. The receptors derive from an older man in good health.

This clonotype appeared many times. The chain has TRBV6-5 and TRBJ1-1, with a possible D match to TRBD1 (5 bases). The V end was cut by 7 bases, the J end by 3 bases, with 15 bases between. The germline V gene has CDR1 MNHEY and CDR2 SVGAGI. The CDR3 sequence is 14 residues long. The CDR3 sequence: CASNLRGRDTEAFF. The CDR3 DNA reads TGTGCCAGCAATCTTCGGGGCAGAGACACTGAAGCTTTCTTT.

The J gene is TRBJ1-2, the V gene TRBV20-1; D may be TRBD1 (6 bases). Trimming shortened V by 0 bases and J by 7 bases, and 18 bases separated the two germline ends. CDR1 and CDR2 from the germline V gene are DFQATT and SNEGSKA (reference sequence). This CDR3 is 15 amino acids long. CDR3: CSARDPRTGTAGYTF. The CDR3, as DNA: TGCAGTGCTAGAGACCCTCGAACAGGGACGGCTGGCTACACCTTC.

Regarding this clonotype: A read error may produce the germline difference seen at one junction end. This chain connects TRBV29-1 to TRBJ1-2; D unresolved. The CDR3 contains 12 residues. Germline CDR1 and CDR2: SQVTM and ANQGSEA. The CDR3: CSVGAVNNGYTF. CDR3 sequence (DNA): TGCAGCGTTGGGGCAGTTAACAATGGCTACACCTTC.

The genes are TRBV20-1 and TRBJ2-1; TRBD2 matches 14 bases. This CDR3 spans 19 amino acids. Unmatched junction bases numbered 16, after V lost 6 bases and J lost 3 bases. Germline CDR1 is DFQATT and CDR2 is SNEGSKA (reference sequence). CDR3 sequence reads: CSAPRTGTSGRGGYNEQFF. For the CDR3, the DNA is TGCAGTGCCCCGAGAACCGGGACTAGCGGGAGAGGGGGCTACAATGAGCAGTTCTTC.

The genes are TRBV4-2 and TRBJ2-5; 10 nucleotides align to TRBD2. Germline CDR1 reads LGHNA; CDR2 reads YNFKEQ. This CDR3 contains 18 residues. V lost 5 bases and J lost 5; bases outside the gene matches: 17. The CDR3 nucleotides are TGTGCCAGCAGCTCAGCGGGAGGGCGCCCAGGCCTCAGGGAGACCCAGTACTTC. Protein product: CASSSAGGRPGLRETQYF.

This clonotype has a count of ten or more. V is TRBV7-9 and J is TRBJ1-6; a possible D gene is TRBD1 (5 bases). The CDR3 has 13 amino acids. CDR1 and CDR2 from the germline V gene are SEHNR and FQNEAQ (reference sequence). V was pared by 3 bases and J by 8 bases, with 8 bases between. CDR3 in DNA: TGTGCCAGCAGCTTCCAGGGTGATTCACCCCTCCACTTT. Residues: CASSFQGDSPLHF. Full variable domain (remainder filled in from reference TRBV7-9 and TRBJ1-6): DTGVSQNPRHKITKRGQNVTFRCDPISEHNRLYWYRQTLGQGPEFLTYFQNEAQLEKSRLLSDRFSAERPKGSFSTLEIQRTEQGDSAMYLCASSFQGDSPLHFGNGTRLTVT.

The chain combines TRBV6-6 with TRBJ2-4; TRBD2 matches at 9 bases. CDR1 is MNHNY, CDR2 SVGAGI, per germline (reference sequence). This CDR3 comprises 14 residues. Trimming cost V 2 bases and J 8 bases; bases outside gene matches: 4. Here the CDR3 DNA reads TGTGCCAGCAGTTACCGGATAGCGGGGGACATTCAGTACTTC. This encodes CASSYRIAGDIQYF.

This sequence joins TRBV20-1 and TRBJ1-2; a weak D match, TRBD1 (6 bases). The germline V gene has CDR1 DFQATT and CDR2 SNEGSKA (reference sequence). The CDR3 extends over 12 amino acids. Deletions cut 6 bases from V and 3 bases from J, with 11 bases between. In DNA form, the CDR3 reads TGCAGTGCAAGGGGGGACGACTATGGCTACACCTTC. Encoded protein: CSARGDDYGYTF.

As concerns this clonotype: One end of the junction is discordant with germline, which a read error may explain. The chain carries TRBV28 and TRBJ2-3; a possible D gene is TRBD2 (6 bases). Germline V CDR1 and CDR2: MDHEN, SYDVKM. This CDR3 spans 15 amino acids. CDR3 sequence: CASSFSGTSTDAQYF. In nucleotides, the CDR3 is TGTGCCAGCAGTTTCTCAGGAACTAGCACAGATGCGCAGTATTTT.

V is TRBV5-4 and J is TRBJ2-4; 8 positions match TRBD1. The J call is doubtful: the DNA matches TRBJ2-7 better. CDR3 length equals 14 residues. Germline CDR1 is SGHNT and CDR2 is YYREEE (reference sequence). The CDR3 sequence: CASSLTGAEDEQYF. CDR3 sequence (DNA): TGTGCCAGCAGCCTGACAGGGGCTGAGGACGAGCAGTACTTC.

In this sample, this clonotype turned up a few times. The V and J genes are TRBV21-1 and TRBJ1-1; the table assigns TRBD1, which was not confirmed against the DNA. TRBV21-1 is tagged as a pseudogene. This CDR3 has 13 amino acids. The CDR3 DNA sequence: TGTGCCAGCCTTCGGACGGGGGGCACTGAAGCTTTCTTT. Protein: CASLRTGGTEAFF.

This chain joins TRBV20-1 and TRBJ2-7; perhaps TRBD2 as D (6 bases). Germline-derived CDR1 and CDR2 are DFQATT and SNEGSKA (reference sequence). The CDR3 consists of 13 residues. Trimming pared 7 bases from V and 7 bases from J, leaving 20 bases between. The CDR3 spells CSGEANLGDEQYF. CDR3 nucleotide sequence: TGCAGTGGGGAGGCGAACCTCGGAGATGAGCAGTACTTC.

The sample holds a few counts of this clonotype. The V and J genes are TRBV6-2 or TRBV6-3 and TRBJ1-2; D gene unclear. The CDR3 loop spans 13 amino acids. Germline values: CDR1 MNHEY, CDR2 SVGEGT. The ends were cut back, 2 bases at V and 5 bases at J, with 9 bases in the middle. In DNA, the CDR3 is TGTGCCAGCAGTTACGCGCAGAAATATGGCTACACCTTC. Translated, it gives CASSYAQKYGYTF.

The J gene is TRBJ2-1, the V gene TRBV9; 13 positions match TRBD2. Germline V CDR1 and CDR2: SGDLS, YYNGEE. J was trimmed by 4 bases and V by 4 bases; bases with no gene match: 11. CDR3 length equals 18 residues. In nucleotides, the CDR3 is TGTGCCAGCAGCCCCCAGGCGGGACTAGCGGGGCTATACAATGAGCAGTTCTTC. Its translation is CASSPQAGLAGLYNEQFF.

This clonotype was found many times. The chain links TRBV29-1 to TRBJ2-7; D possibly matches TRBD1 or TRBD2 (6 bases each). The CDR3 length is 13 residues. Germline V CDR1 and CDR2: SQVTM, ANQGSEA. V lost 7 bases and J 5 bases, leaving 18 bases between the germline ends. The CDR3 sequence: CSAGRGQRNEQYF. DNA of the CDR3: TGCAGCGCGGGGCGGGGACAACGGAACGAGCAGTACTTC.

The chain uses TRBV25-1 and TRBJ1-5; D ambiguous. Germline CDR1 and CDR2: MGHDK and SYGVNS. This CDR3 region has 12 residues. Trimming removed 6 bases at V and 3 bases at J, with 6 bases between. For the CDR3, the DNA is TGTGCCAGCAGGGCCCCCAATCAGCCCCAGCATTTT. As protein: CASRAPNQPQHF.

With regard to this clonotype: A much larger clone lies a single base off, so this may be a read error. The chain recombines TRBV10-3 with TRBJ2-6, with D unclear. The CDR3 is made up of 16 amino acids. From germline, CDR1 is ENHRY and CDR2 SYGVKD. Here the CDR3 DNA reads TGTGCCATCAGGCCCTCGGACCCCTCTAGGGCCAACGTCCTGACTTTC. It translates to CAIRPSDPSRANVLTF.

This chain links TRBV20-1 with TRBJ1-2, with D unresolved. The CDR3 length is 13 residues. The V gene lost 0 bases and the J gene lost 3 bases, with 8 bases spanning the gap. The V gene's germline CDR1 is DFQATT and CDR2 SNEGSKA (reference sequence). This CDR3 reads CSARDLAYYGYTF. Written as DNA, the CDR3 is TGCAGTGCTAGAGATCTGGCATACTATGGCTACACCTTC.

This clonotype was detected only a few times. J is TRBJ2-1 and V is TRBV10-3, with 13 bases matching TRBD2. The CDR3 spans 16 residues. Germline CDR1 reads ENHRY; CDR2 reads SYGVKD. Trimming at V came to 4 bases and at J to 3 bases, leaving 3 bases not matched to a gene. The CDR3 region is CAISVTSGGNYNEQFF. CDR3 nucleotide sequence: TGTGCCATCAGTGTGACTAGCGGGGGGAACTACAATGAGCAGTTCTTC.

This clonotype was observed a single time. The DNA of the CDR3 is TGTGCCAGCAGTTTAAGGGGCTTCGGCACAGATACGCAGTATTTT. Amino acid sequence: CASSLRGFGTDTQYF. The rearrangement links TRBV12-3 or TRBV12-4 to TRBJ2-3; TRBD1 is a possible D gene (5 bases). The CDR3 spans 15 residues. Trimming stripped 2 bases from V and 1 base from J, with 10 bases between.

J is TRBJ2-5 and V is TRBV6-2 or TRBV6-3, with D possibly being TRBD2 (7 bases). CDR1 is MNHEY and CDR2 is SVGEGT in the germline V gene. V was shortened by 2 bases and J by 4 bases, with 14 bases between the two germline ends. This CDR3 region has 15 residues. The chain's CDR3 is CASSYRGRGGETQYF. CDR3 DNA sequence: TGTGCCAGCAGTTACCGCGGGAGAGGGGGAGAGACCCAGTACTTC.

There are a few counts of this clonotype. V usage is TRBV28 and J usage is TRBJ2-7; the D call may be TRBD1 or TRBD2 (5 bases each). The CDR3 runs 15 residues. V lost 4 bases, J lost 3 bases, and 16 bases lay in between. Germline V gene data show CDR1 as MDHEN and CDR2 as SYDVKM. The CDR3 loop is CASSSRDRWDYEQYF. CDR3 in DNA: TGTGCCAGCAGTTCGAGGGACCGATGGGACTACGAGCAGTACTTC.

The gene calls are TRBV5-6 and TRBJ1-2, with TRBD1 matching over 9 bases. This CDR3 region has 15 residues. V shed 3 bases, J shed 6 bases, and the junction held 9 bases outside the gene matches. Germline V CDR1 and CDR2: SGHDT, YYEEEE. CDR3 nucleotides: TGTGCCAGCAGCTGGCCGACAGGGGGAATAGATGGCTACACCTTC. Translation gives CASSWPTGGIDGYTF.

The rearrangement links TRBV20-1 to TRBJ2-7; 9 positions agree with TRBD2. V was clipped by 5 bases and J by 4 bases; unmatched bases: 9. The CDR3 loop spans 14 amino acids. The germline V gene has CDR1 DFQATT and CDR2 SNEGSKA (reference sequence). Here the CDR3 reads CSASGTSRRYEQYF. As DNA, the CDR3 is TGCAGTGCTTCCGGGACTAGCCGAAGATACGAGCAGTACTTC.

This sequence joins TRBV6-1 and TRBJ2-7; 10 nucleotides line up with TRBD2. TRBJ2-5 explains the end of the DNA better; the J call may be wrong. In germline, CDR1 is MNHNS, CDR2 SASEGT. The CDR3 is 17 residues long. The CDR3 sequence is CASTGSGRAGVGETQYF. The DNA for the CDR3 is TGTGCCAGCACGGGCAGCGGGAGGGCAGGGGTTGGAGAGACCCAGTACTTC.

This clonotype has a handful of counts. The chain has TRBV7-2 and TRBJ2-3; 8 nucleotides match TRBD2. Germline-derived CDR1 and CDR2 are SGHTA and FQGNSA. The CDR3 runs 15 residues. The V and J ends lost 1 base and 2 bases, in that order; junction bases with no gene match: 2. The CDR3 bases are TGTGCCAGCAGCTTAGTTAGCGGGGTCACAGATACGCAGTATTTT. Protein: CASSLVSGVTDTQYF.

This clonotype was detected a few times. The chain couples TRBV7-2 to TRBJ2-7; D possibly corresponds to TRBD1 (5 bases). Germline V gene data show CDR1 as SGHTA and CDR2 as FQGNSA. CDR3 length: 14 residues. V shed 5 bases and J shed 5 bases, with 16 bases lying between them. The CDR3 DNA reads TGTGCCAGCAGCCTAGAGTGGGGCAGGGACGAGCAGTACTTC. This gives the protein CASSLEWGRDEQYF.

Ten or more counts support this clonotype. The rearrangement links TRBV6-5 to TRBJ2-1; D is undetermined. Germline CDR1 reads MNHEY; CDR2 reads SVGAGI. Trimming shortened V by 2 bases and J by 5 bases, and 13 bases separated the two germline ends. The CDR3 runs 15 residues. The CDR3 sequence: CASSYTRRYHNEQFF. As DNA, the CDR3 is TGTGCCAGCAGTTACACACGTAGATACCACAATGAGCAGTTCTTC.

To note about this clonotype: A much bigger clone sits one base away, suggesting this may be a read error. J is TRBJ2-2 and V is TRBV5-1, with TRBD1 as a possible D gene (6 bases). CDR1 and CDR2 (germline): SGHRS, YFSETQ. The CDR3 loop spans 14 amino acids. Between the trimmed V and J ends, which lost 3 bases and 1 base, there was a span of 7 bases. CDR3 in DNA: TGCGCCAGCAGCTGGGGACAGAACACCGGGGAGCTGTTTTTT. Translated: CASSWGQNTGELFF.

In its sample, this clonotype was seen a few times. The CDR3 sequence is CASSTIDTDTQYF. CDR3 coding DNA: TGCGCCAGCAGCACGATCGACACAGATACGCAGTATTTT. The chain joins TRBV5-1 to TRBJ2-3; D unresolved. Germline V CDR1 and CDR2: SGHRS, YFSETQ. The CDR3 is 13 residues long. V was shortened by 4 bases and J by 2 bases, with 8 bases between the two germline ends.